This is a list of T cell receptor beta chains from one sample in a study of T cells expressing NK-cell markers. TCRdb re-called the 5' RACE reads and catalogs CDR3 proteins one per entry, DNA excluded. In total, the table holds 140,000 to 150,000 distinct CDR3 sequences. Sequenced sample: blood T cells: a sorted CD56 or NKG2C T cell subset, CD4+ or CD8+ T cells, or bulk PBMC T cells (not recorded which). The receptors stem from a man in his late teens or twenties in good health. The CDR3 runs from the conserved cysteine through the conserved F or W.

cdr3_length: 16; v_call: TRBV19; j_call: TRBJ1-1; cdr3_aa: CASRIDATVMNTEAFF
cdr3_length: 15; v_call: TRBV12-3/TRBV12-4; j_call: TRBJ2-1; cdr3_aa: CASSYPVGQGNEQFF
cdr3_length: 15; v_call: TRBV10-3; j_call: TRBJ1-1; cdr3_aa: CAISDPAGRNTEAFF
cdr3_length: 15; v_call: TRBV11-2; j_call: TRBJ2-3; cdr3_aa: CASSLVTGGSDTQYF
cdr3_length: 15; v_call: TRBV7-8; j_call: TRBJ2-5; cdr3_aa: CASSLDRAIGETQYF
cdr3_length: 15; v_call: TRBV6-5; j_call: TRBJ2-7; cdr3_aa: CASSYDPVGTYEQYF
cdr3_length: 16; v_call: TRBV20-1; j_call: TRBJ2-3; cdr3_aa: CSARDPAGVRADTQYF
cdr3_length: 16; v_call: TRBV24-1; j_call: TRBJ2-3; cdr3_aa: CATSEASGTFTDTQYF
cdr3_length: 14; v_call: TRBV29-1; j_call: TRBJ2-1; cdr3_aa: CSARGLAESNEQFF
cdr3_length: 15; v_call: TRBV5-6; j_call: TRBJ2-1; cdr3_aa: CASEAGGPLANEQFF
cdr3_length: 16; v_call: TRBV6-2/TRBV6-3; j_call: TRBJ1-1; cdr3_aa: CASSYASQGVGTEAFF
cdr3_length: 15; v_call: TRBV7-9; j_call: TRBJ2-3; cdr3_aa: CASSQTSGIPDTQYF
cdr3_length: 12; v_call: TRBV28; j_call: TRBJ1-1; cdr3_aa: CASSVRRVEAFF
cdr3_length: 15; v_call: TRBV12-3/TRBV12-4; j_call: TRBJ2-1; cdr3_aa: CASRRDGSSYNEQFF
cdr3_length: 14; v_call: TRBV12-3/TRBV12-4; j_call: TRBJ1-5; cdr3_aa: CASRTQGAYQPQHF
cdr3_length: 13; v_call: TRBV15; j_call: TRBJ2-4; cdr3_aa: CATSRENLDIQYF
cdr3_length: 15; v_call: TRBV20-1; j_call: TRBJ2-1; cdr3_aa: CSAPQRDSSYNEQFF
cdr3_length: 17; v_call: TRBV4-1; j_call: TRBJ2-2; cdr3_aa: CASSQDPSAPYTGELFF
cdr3_length: 16; v_call: TRBV20-1; j_call: TRBJ2-4; cdr3_aa: CSGGDSLFVAKNIQYF
cdr3_length: 14; v_call: TRBV12-3/TRBV12-4; j_call: TRBJ1-4; cdr3_aa: CASRSDGGNEKLFF
cdr3_length: 13; v_call: TRBV28; j_call: TRBJ2-5; cdr3_aa: CASSISGLGTQYF
cdr3_length: 17; v_call: TRBV20-1; j_call: TRBJ1-4; cdr3_aa: CSARDGWRSTTNEKLFF
cdr3_length: 14; v_call: TRBV5-8; j_call: TRBJ2-1; cdr3_aa: CASSPLGGGDMKFF
cdr3_length: 12; v_call: TRBV5-4; j_call: TRBJ1-2; cdr3_aa: CASSSDRDGYTF
cdr3_length: 14; v_call: TRBV25-1; j_call: TRBJ1-3; cdr3_aa: CASSAGASGNTIYF
cdr3_length: 13; v_call: TRBV20-1; j_call: TRBJ1-2; cdr3_aa: CSAADSHNYGYTF
cdr3_length: 13; v_call: TRBV15; j_call: TRBJ1-1; cdr3_aa: CATSPRRDTEAFF
cdr3_length: 14; v_call: TRBV12-3/TRBV12-4; j_call: TRBJ2-5; cdr3_aa: CASSSTGGFETQYF
cdr3_length: 15; v_call: TRBV6-1; j_call: TRBJ2-2; cdr3_aa: CASGGGLAVKEELFF
cdr3_length: 13; v_call: TRBV6-5; j_call: TRBJ1-2; cdr3_aa: CASSYRTAYGYTF
cdr3_length: 16; v_call: TRBV23-1; j_call: TRBJ1-5; cdr3_aa: CASSQSGKRDNQPQHF
cdr3_length: 15; v_call: TRBV10-2; j_call: TRBJ2-1; cdr3_aa: CASLRVSGSYNEQFF
cdr3_length: 16; v_call: TRBV4-3; j_call: TRBJ2-1; cdr3_aa: CASSDFGKSSYNEQFF
cdr3_length: 14; v_call: TRBV28; j_call: TRBJ2-5; cdr3_aa: CASSALARTETQYF
cdr3_length: 12; v_call: TRBV5-6; j_call: TRBJ1-4; cdr3_aa: CASSPGGEKLFF
cdr3_length: 15; v_call: TRBV5-5; j_call: TRBJ2-1; cdr3_aa: CASSLAKGYYNEQFF
cdr3_length: 13; v_call: TRBV12-3/TRBV12-4; j_call: TRBJ1-2; cdr3_aa: CASSAQANYGYTF
cdr3_length: 12; v_call: TRBV4-3; j_call: TRBJ2-1; cdr3_aa: CASSPTGNEQFF
cdr3_length: 14; v_call: TRBV6-2/TRBV6-3; j_call: TRBJ2-7; cdr3_aa: CASTRSGVAYEQYF
cdr3_length: 13; v_call: TRBV12-3/TRBV12-4; j_call: TRBJ2-2; cdr3_aa: CASTSLGTGELFF
cdr3_length: 11; v_call: TRBV6-6; j_call: TRBJ2-2; cdr3_aa: CATGGTGELFF
cdr3_length: 15; v_call: TRBV19; j_call: TRBJ2-1; cdr3_aa: CASSPLALGYNEQFF
cdr3_length: 16; v_call: TRBV5-1; j_call: TRBJ2-1; cdr3_aa: CASSLTGQGRSNEQFF
cdr3_length: 12; v_call: TRBV6-5; j_call: TRBJ1-2; cdr3_aa: CATEGVPYGYTF
cdr3_length: 15; v_call: TRBV5-1; j_call: TRBJ2-2; cdr3_aa: CASSPEPGDTGELFF
cdr3_length: 13; v_call: TRBV7-9; j_call: TRBJ2-1; cdr3_aa: CASSRAPDNEQFF
cdr3_length: 15; v_call: TRBV27; j_call: TRBJ2-1; cdr3_aa: CASSSLVGAYNEQFF
cdr3_length: 13; v_call: TRBV11-2; j_call: TRBJ2-5; cdr3_aa: CASSLQREETQYF
cdr3_length: 14; v_call: TRBV27; j_call: TRBJ1-1; cdr3_aa: CASSPGVRSPEAFF
cdr3_length: 15; v_call: TRBV7-9; j_call: TRBJ2-1; cdr3_aa: CASSVSSGNYNEQFF
cdr3_length: 15; v_call: TRBV12-3/TRBV12-4; j_call: TRBJ2-1; cdr3_aa: CASTPDRGIHNEQFF
cdr3_length: 14; v_call: TRBV12-3/TRBV12-4; j_call: TRBJ2-2; cdr3_aa: CASSLSYYTGELFF
cdr3_length: 15; v_call: TRBV3-1; j_call: TRBJ2-2; cdr3_aa: CASSQETGYTGELFF